There are a few counts of the clone carrying this T cell receptor (beta chain). Antigen specificity is unknown. The sample's time point: patch test 1, 2 weeks after DPC sensitization. Treatment described: therapeutic diphenylcyclopropenone sensitization with weekly scalp DPC. Each CDR3 protein gets one entry after TCRdb re-called the RACE reads with MiXCR. The table shows approximately 400,000 distinct CDR3 sequences, with 4.8% occurring only once. This record belongs to a study of human T cells and chemical hapten exposure. The study, taken as a whole, reports: The donors suffered from alopecia, so their immune response may not match that of healthy people. Expanded TCRs formed significantly more large CDR3 similarity clusters than controls.

The CDR3 runs to 15 residues. Germline CDR1 and CDR2: DFQATT and SNEGSKA (reference sequence). With 0 bases removed from V and 0 bases from J, the gap between germline ends came to 12 bases. The rearrangement links TRBV20-1 to TRBJ2-7; D remains unclear. The TCR comes from a woman in her 50s with alopecia areata. Some clones in this sample may be carry-over from other donors' samples. This specimen consisted of whole blood, obtained in connection with sensitization to the hapten diphenylcyclopropenone (DPC). Here the CDR3 DNA reads TGCAGTGCTAGAGATACAACCGGGCTCTCCTACGAGCAGTACTTC. This sequence encodes CSARDTTGLSYEQYF.